This TCR beta chain was sequenced during a study of identical twins. Findings and limits, study-wide: Twin-shared out-of-frame alpha sequences were enriched for low generation probability. Out-of-frame sharing of TCR alpha in monozygotic twins was underestimated by models.

In every case, the donor was a healthy Caucasian. Template switching added a universal primer site, and cDNA bore unique molecular identifiers. TCRdb independently ran MiXCR on the 5' RACE reads; one entry per CDR3 protein. The sample comprises 450,000 or so distinct CDR3 sequences, roughly an eighth of which are singletons, and 0.8% to 1% rests with the top ten. Per germline, CDR1 SQVTM and CDR2 ANQGSEA. CDR3 length: 14 residues. After removal of 7 bases from V and 8 bases from J, the junction contained 13 bases not matched to a gene. Ten or more counts support this clonotype. Its specificity is unknown. The sample was also reused in another study, on yellow fever vaccine responses in identical twins.

This clonotype was obtained from a woman aged 18-35 years in good health. The genes are TRBV29-1 and TRBJ1-2, with TRBD1 identical over 10 bases. The sequenced sample consisted of CD4+ T cells sorted from blood. The CDR3 region has the DNA TGCAGCGCTAGAGGCTGGGACAGGGGTTTCGGCTACACCTTC. Translating gives CSARGWDRGFGYTF. Based on the CDR3 plus reference TRBV29-1 and TRBJ1-2, the full variable domain is SAVISQKPSRDICQRGTSLTIQCQVDSQVTMMFWYRQQPGQSLTLIATANQGSEATYESGFVIDKFPISRPNLTFSTLTVSNMSPEDSSIYLCSARGWDRGFGYTFGSGTRLTVV.